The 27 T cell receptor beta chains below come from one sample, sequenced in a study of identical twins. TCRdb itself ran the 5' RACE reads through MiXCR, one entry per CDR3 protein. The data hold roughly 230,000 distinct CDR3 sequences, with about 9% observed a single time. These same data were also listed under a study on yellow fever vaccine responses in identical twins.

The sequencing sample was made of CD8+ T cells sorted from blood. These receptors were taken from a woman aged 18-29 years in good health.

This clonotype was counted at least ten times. This CDR3 reads CASSLKAQNGGEKLFF. The DNA of the CDR3 is TGTGCCAGCAGTTTAAAGGCACAGAACGGAGGAGAAAAACTGTTTTTT. The genes are TRBV27 and TRBJ1-4; D is uncertain. Germline V gives CDR1 MNHEY, CDR2 SMNVEV (reference sequence). V lost 2 bases to trimming and J lost 8 bases, with 18 bases between them. CDR3 length: 16 residues.

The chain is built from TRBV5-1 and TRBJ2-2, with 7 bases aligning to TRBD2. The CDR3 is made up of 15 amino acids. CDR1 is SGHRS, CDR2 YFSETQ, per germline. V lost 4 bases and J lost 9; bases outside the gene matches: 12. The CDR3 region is CASSREEVLLRELFF. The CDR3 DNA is TGCGCCAGCAGCCGGGAGGAGGTCCTACTCCGGGAGCTGTTTTTT.

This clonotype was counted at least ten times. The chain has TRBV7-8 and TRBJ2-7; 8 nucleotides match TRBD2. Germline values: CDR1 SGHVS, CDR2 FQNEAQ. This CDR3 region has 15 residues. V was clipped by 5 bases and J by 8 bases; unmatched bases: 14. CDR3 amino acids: CASSPIGGGFIKQYF. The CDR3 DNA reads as TGTGCCAGCAGCCCTATCGGCGGGGGGTTTATAAAGCAGTACTTC. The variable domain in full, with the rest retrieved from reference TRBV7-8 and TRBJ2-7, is GAGVSQSPRYKVAKRGQDVALRCDPISGHVSLFWYQQALGQGPEFLTYFQNEAQLDKSGLPSDRFFAERPEGSVSTLKIQRTQQEDSAVYLCASSPIGGGFIKQYFGPGTRLTVT.

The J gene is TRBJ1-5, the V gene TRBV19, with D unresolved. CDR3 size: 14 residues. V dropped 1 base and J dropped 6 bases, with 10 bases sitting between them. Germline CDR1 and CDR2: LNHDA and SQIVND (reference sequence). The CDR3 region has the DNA TGTGCCAGTAGTATAGCTTTCTTCGGTCAGCCCCAGCATTTT. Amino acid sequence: CASSIAFFGQPQHF. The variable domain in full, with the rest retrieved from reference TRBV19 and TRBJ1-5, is DGGITQSPKYLFRKEGQNVTLSCEQNLNHDAMYWYRQDPGQGLRLIYYSQIVNDFQKGDIAEGYSVSREKKESFPLTVTSAQKNPTAFYLCASSIAFFGQPQHFGDGTRLSIL.

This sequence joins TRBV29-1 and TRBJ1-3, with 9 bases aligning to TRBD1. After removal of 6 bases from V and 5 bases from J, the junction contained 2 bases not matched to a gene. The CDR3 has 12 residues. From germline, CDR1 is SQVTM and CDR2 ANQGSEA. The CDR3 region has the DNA TGCAGCGTAGGGACAGGGAGAAACACCATATATTTT. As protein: CSVGTGRNTIYF.

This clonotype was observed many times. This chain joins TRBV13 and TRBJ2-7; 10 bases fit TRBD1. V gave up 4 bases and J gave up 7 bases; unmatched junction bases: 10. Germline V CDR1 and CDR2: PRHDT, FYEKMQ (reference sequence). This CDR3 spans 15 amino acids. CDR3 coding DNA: TGTGCCAGCAGCTCAAGACAGGGGGCGACGTATGAGCAGTACTTC. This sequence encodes CASSSRQGATYEQYF.

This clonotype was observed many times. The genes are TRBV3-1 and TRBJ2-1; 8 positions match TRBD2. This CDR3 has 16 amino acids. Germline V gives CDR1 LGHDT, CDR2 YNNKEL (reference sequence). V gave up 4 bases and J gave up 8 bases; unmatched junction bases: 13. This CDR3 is CASSPLLRTSLYEQFF. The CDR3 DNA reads TGTGCCAGCAGCCCTCTACTTAGGACTAGCTTGTATGAGCAGTTCTTC.

The chain's CDR3 is CASSLGASPATYEQYF. As DNA, the CDR3 is TGTGCCAGCAGCTTGGGGGCCAGCCCGGCTACCTACGAGCAGTACTTC. The chain combines TRBV5-6 with TRBJ2-7; no firm D call. This CDR3 comprises 16 residues. Germline loops: CDR1 SGHDT, CDR2 YYEEEE. V was shortened by 0 bases and J by 2 bases, with 15 bases between the two germline ends.

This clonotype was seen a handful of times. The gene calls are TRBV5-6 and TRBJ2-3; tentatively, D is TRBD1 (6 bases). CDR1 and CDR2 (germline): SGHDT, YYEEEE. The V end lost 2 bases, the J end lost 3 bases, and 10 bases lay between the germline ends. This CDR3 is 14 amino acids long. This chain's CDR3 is CASSFTGLTDTQYF. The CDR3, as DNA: TGTGCCAGCAGCTTTACAGGGTTAACAGATACGCAGTATTTT.

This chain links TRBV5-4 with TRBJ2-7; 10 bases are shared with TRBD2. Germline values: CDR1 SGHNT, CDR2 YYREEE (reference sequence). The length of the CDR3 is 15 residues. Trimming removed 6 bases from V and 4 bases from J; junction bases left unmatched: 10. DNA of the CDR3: TGTGCCAGCATTCCGGGGACTAGCGACCAATACGAGCAGTACTTC. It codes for CASIPGTSDQYEQYF.

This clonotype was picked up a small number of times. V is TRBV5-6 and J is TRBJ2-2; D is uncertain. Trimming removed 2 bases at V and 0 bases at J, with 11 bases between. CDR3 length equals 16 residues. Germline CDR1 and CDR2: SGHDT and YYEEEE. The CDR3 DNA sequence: TGTGCCAGCAGCTTTCTCGGCCATTCGAACACCGGGGAGCTGTTTTTT. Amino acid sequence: CASSFLGHSNTGELFF. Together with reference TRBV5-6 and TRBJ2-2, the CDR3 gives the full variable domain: DAGVTQSPTHLIKTRGQQVTLRCSPKSGHDTVSWYQQALGQGPQFIFQYYEEEERQRGNFPDRFSGHQFPNYSSELNVNALLLGDSALYLCASSFLGHSNTGELFFGEGSRLTVL.

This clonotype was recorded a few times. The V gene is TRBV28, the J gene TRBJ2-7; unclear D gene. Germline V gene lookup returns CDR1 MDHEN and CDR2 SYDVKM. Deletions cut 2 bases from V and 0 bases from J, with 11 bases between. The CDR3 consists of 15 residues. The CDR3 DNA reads TGTGCCAGCAGTTTACGCACGGATAGCTCCTACGAGCAGTACTTC. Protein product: CASSLRTDSSYEQYF.

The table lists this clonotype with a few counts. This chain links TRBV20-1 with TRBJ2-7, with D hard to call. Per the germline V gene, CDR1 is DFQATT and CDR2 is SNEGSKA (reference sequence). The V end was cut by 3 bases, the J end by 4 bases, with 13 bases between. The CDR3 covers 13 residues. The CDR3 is CSASSGFSYEQYF. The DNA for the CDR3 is TGCAGTGCTAGCTCGGGCTTCTCATACGAGCAGTACTTC.

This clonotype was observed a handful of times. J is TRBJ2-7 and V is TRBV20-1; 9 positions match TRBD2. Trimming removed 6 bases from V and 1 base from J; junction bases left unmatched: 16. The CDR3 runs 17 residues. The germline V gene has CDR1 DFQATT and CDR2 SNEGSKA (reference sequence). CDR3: CSARGVAGEKWSYEQYF. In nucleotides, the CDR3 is TGCAGTGCGAGGGGGGTAGCGGGAGAGAAATGGTCCTACGAGCAGTACTTC.

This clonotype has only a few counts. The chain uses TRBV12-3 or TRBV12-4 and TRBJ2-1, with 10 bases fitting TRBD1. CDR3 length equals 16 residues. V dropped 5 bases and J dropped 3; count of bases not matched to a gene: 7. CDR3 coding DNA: TGTGCCAGCAGTCTTACCCGGACAGGGGGCTACAATGAGCAGTTCTTC. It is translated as CASSLTRTGGYNEQFF.

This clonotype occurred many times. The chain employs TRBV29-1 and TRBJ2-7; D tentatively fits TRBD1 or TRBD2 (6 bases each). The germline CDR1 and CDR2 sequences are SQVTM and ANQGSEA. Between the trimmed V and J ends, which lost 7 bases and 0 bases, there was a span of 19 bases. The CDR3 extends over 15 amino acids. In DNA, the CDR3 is TGCAGCGCCACCGCGGGACAACGCCACTCCTACGAGCAGTACTTC. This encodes CSATAGQRHSYEQYF.

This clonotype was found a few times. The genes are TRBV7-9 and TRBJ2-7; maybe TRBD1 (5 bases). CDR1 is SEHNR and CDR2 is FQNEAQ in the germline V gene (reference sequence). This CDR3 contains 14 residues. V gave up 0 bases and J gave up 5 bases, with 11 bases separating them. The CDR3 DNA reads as TGTGCCAGCAGCTTAGCCGTGGGGCAGGACGAGCAGTACTTC. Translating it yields CASSLAVGQDEQYF.

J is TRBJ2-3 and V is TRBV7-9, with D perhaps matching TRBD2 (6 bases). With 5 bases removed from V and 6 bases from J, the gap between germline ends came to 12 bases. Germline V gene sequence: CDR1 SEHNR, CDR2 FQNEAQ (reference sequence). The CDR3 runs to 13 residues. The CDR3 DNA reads TGTGCCAGCAGCGAACTAGCCCTGGATACGCAGTATTTT. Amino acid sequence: CASSELALDTQYF.

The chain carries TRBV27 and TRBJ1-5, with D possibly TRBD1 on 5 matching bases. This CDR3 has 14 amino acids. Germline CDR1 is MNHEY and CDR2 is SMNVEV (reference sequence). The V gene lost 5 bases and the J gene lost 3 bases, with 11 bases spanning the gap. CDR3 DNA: TGTGCCAGCAGTGACCCCGGGACCAATCAGCCCCAGCATTTT. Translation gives CASSDPGTNQPQHF.

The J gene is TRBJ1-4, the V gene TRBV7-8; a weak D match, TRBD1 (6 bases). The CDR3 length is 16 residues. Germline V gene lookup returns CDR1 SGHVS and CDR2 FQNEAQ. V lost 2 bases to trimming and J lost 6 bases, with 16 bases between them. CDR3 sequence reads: CASSLRAGGPYEKLFF. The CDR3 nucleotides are TGTGCCAGCAGCTTACGGGCTGGGGGGCCATATGAAAAACTGTTTTTT.

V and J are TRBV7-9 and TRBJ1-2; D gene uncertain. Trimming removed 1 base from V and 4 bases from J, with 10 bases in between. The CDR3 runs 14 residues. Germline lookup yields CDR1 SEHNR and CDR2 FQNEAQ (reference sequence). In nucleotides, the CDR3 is TGTGCCAGCAGCTTAGTGGAAGTCAGCTATGGCTACACCTTC. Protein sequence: CASSLVEVSYGYTF.

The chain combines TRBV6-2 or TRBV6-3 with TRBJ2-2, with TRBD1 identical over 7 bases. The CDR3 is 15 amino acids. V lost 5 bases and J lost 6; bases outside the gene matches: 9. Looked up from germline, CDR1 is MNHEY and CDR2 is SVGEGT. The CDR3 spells CASSPSDRSPGELFF. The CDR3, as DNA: TGTGCCAGCAGTCCGTCGGACAGGTCCCCCGGGGAGCTGTTTTTT.

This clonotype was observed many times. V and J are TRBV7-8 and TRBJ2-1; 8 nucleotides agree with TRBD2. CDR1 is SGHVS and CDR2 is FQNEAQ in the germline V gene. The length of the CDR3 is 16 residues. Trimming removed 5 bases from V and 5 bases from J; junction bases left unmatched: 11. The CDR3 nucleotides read TGTGCCAGCAGCCCTCAGGGACTAGAGGTTCACAATGAGCAGTTCTTC. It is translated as CASSPQGLEVHNEQFF.

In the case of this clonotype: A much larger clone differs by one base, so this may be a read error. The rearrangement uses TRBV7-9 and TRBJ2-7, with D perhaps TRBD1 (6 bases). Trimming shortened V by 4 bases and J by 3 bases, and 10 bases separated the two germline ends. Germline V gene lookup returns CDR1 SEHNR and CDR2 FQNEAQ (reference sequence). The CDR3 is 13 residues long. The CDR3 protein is CASSSRDIYEQYF. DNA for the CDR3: TGTGCCAGCAGCTCCCGGGACATCTACGAGCAGTACTTC.

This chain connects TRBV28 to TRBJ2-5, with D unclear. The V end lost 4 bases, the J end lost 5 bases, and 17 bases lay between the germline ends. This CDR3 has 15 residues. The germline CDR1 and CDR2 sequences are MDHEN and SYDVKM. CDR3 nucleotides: TGTGCCAGCAGTTCCCGTAACACTGGGTGGGAGACCCAGTACTTC. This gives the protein CASSSRNTGWETQYF.

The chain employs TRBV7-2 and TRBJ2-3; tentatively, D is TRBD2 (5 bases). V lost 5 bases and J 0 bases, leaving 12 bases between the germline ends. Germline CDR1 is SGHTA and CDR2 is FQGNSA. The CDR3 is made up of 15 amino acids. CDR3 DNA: TGTGCCAGCAGCGGGAGTGCTCCCAGCACAGATACGCAGTATTTT. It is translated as CASSGSAPSTDTQYF. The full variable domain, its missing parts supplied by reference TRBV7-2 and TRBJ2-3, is GAGVSQSPSNKVTEKGKDVELRCDPISGHTALYWYRQSLGQGLEFLIYFQGNSAPDKSGLPSDRFSAERTGGSVSTLTIQRTQQEDSAVYLCASSGSAPSTDTQYFGPGTRLTVL.

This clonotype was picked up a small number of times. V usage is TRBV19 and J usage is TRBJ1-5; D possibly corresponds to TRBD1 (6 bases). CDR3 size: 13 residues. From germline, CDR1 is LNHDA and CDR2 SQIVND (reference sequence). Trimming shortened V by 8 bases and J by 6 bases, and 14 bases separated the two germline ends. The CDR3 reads CASYGRGFQPQHF. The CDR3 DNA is TGTGCCAGTTACGGCAGGGGTTTTCAGCCCCAGCATTTT.